This paragraph covers one T cell receptor beta chain sequence. Its antigen is undetermined. There are 13 residues in the CDR3. Trimming took 3 bases from V and 3 from J, leaving 8 bases between them. Germline-derived CDR1 and CDR2 are LNHNV and YYDKDF (reference sequence). It was with 60 Vbeta and 13 Jbeta primers that the PCR ran. The table came from immunoSEQ multiplex PCR; TCRdb's copy has only in-frame clones and leaves some out. The sample has about 140,000 clones; roughly 85% are singletons. The data originate from a study of cytomegalovirus exposure and HLA in healthy donors. Overall study results and limits: It has been reported that TCR beta sequences accurately predicted the HLA-A and HLA-B alleles of most subjects.

The sequence came from a man aged 40-49 years in good health and CMV-seropositive. The V and J genes are TRBV15 and TRBJ1-1; D unresolved. Sequences were obtained from PBMCs. The CDR3 loop reads CATSSNQYTEAFF. The CDR3 DNA sequence: TGTGCCACCAGCAGCAATCAGTACACTGAAGCTTTCTTT.